The 32 T cell receptor beta chains below were found in one sample sequenced in a study of blood T cell repertoires in COVID-19. Measured with immunoSEQ multiplex PCR; TCRdb has only the in-frame clones, and not every one. The sample lists around 100,000 clones; roughly nine tenths were seen once. The sample taken for sequencing was peripheral blood. These receptors all stem from a woman aged 60-75 years with acute or convalescent COVID-19.

This clone was found a few times. The same CDR3 is also encoded by other DNA sequences in this sample. The genes are TRBV12-3 or TRBV12-4 and TRBJ2-5, with D possibly matching TRBD2 (6 bases). The CDR3 contains 13 residues. V was cut by 6 bases and J by 5 bases, with 13 bases left in between. The CDR3 sequence: CASSFNREETQYF. CDR3 bases: TGTGCCAGCAGCTTTAACCGGGAGGAGACCCAGTACTTC.

This clone was observed a handful of times. This CDR3 is CASSLDPGWPYEQYV. CDR3 coding DNA: TGTGCCAGCAGCTTAGACCCAGGATGGCCCTACGAGCAGTACGTC. This chain connects TRBV7-9 to TRBJ2-7; D uncertain. Germline lookup yields CDR1 SEHNR and CDR2 FQNEAQ (reference sequence). V was pared by 1 base and J by 2 bases, with 12 bases between. CDR3 length equals 15 residues.

This clone was observed a single time. The chain carries TRBV25-1 and TRBJ2-3; TRBD1 agrees at 8 bases. Germline V CDR1 and CDR2: MGHDK, SYGVNS. The CDR3 consists of 15 residues. V lost 4 bases to trimming and J lost 5 bases; unmatched junction nucleotides: 8. The chain's CDR3 is CASSVTGGKKDTQYF. The CDR3 DNA follows: TGTGCCAGCAGTGTTACAGGGGGAAAGAAAGATACGCAGTATTTT.

The chain carries TRBV7-9 and TRBJ1-2, with TRBD1 matching over 8 bases. Unmatched junction bases numbered 11, after V lost 7 bases and J lost 4 bases. The length of the CDR3 is 15 residues. Germline CDR1 and CDR2: SEHNR and FQNEAQ (reference sequence). This CDR3 reads CASTPVHRGTYGYTF. CDR3 bases: TGTGCCAGCACCCCCGTTCACAGGGGGACCTATGGCTACACCTTC.

J is TRBJ2-5 and V is TRBV28, with 8 bases lining up with TRBD2. The CDR3 runs to 16 residues. The V segment lost 0 bases and the J segment 2 bases; nucleotides outside the gene matches: 5. The germline gives CDR1 MDHEN, CDR2 SYDVKM. CDR3 in amino acids: CASSLWGPSGQETQYF. The CDR3 DNA sequence: TGTGCCAGCAGTTTATGGGGTCCTAGCGGGCAAGAGACCCAGTACTTC.

CDR3 amino acids: CASSPPRHANTEAFF. CDR3 in DNA: TGTGCCAGCTCACCACCGAGGCACGCGAACACTGAAGCTTTCTTT. The chain uses TRBV18 and TRBJ1-1; the D is unclear. The CDR3 is 15 amino acids. The germline V and J ends were trimmed by 0 bases and 1 base, with 9 bases remaining between them. Germline values: CDR1 KGHSH, CDR2 LQKENI.

In this sample, this clone turned up a few times. The genes are TRBV2 and TRBJ1-1; D may be TRBD1 (6 bases). Germline V gives CDR1 SNHLY, CDR2 FYNNEI. The CDR3 has 13 amino acids. The ends were cut back, 6 bases at V and 4 bases at J, with 12 bases in the middle. This CDR3 is CASSAGAPTEAFF. The CDR3 DNA reads TGTGCCAGCAGCGCAGGGGCTCCCACTGAAGCTTTCTTT. Looking up the rest from reference TRBV2 and TRBJ1-1 gives the full variable domain: EPEVTQTPSHQVTQMGQEVILRCVPISNHLYFYWYRQILGQKVEFLVSFYNNEISEKSEIFDDQFSVERPDGSNFTLKIRSTKLEDSAMYFCASSAGAPTEAFFGQGTRLTVV.

This chain joins TRBV18 and TRBJ2-1, with unresolved D. The CDR3 totals 14 residues. Trimming stripped 3 bases from V and 7 bases from J, with 13 bases between. CDR1 is KGHSH, CDR2 LQKENI, per germline. The CDR3 loop reads CASSPPNGVNEQFF. CDR3 coding DNA: TGTGCCAGCTCACCCCCGAACGGAGTTAATGAGCAGTTCTTC.

This chain connects TRBV7-9 to TRBJ1-2; tentative D call: TRBD1 (6 bases). There are 16 residues in the CDR3. Germline V gives CDR1 SEHNR, CDR2 FQNEAQ (reference sequence). With 1 base removed from V and 2 bases from J, the gap between germline ends came to 14 bases. CDR3 in amino acids: CASSLGGGDTNYGYTF. CDR3 nucleotides: TGTGCCAGCAGCTTAGGCGGGGGGGACACCAACTATGGCTACACCTTC.

This chain's CDR3 is CASSVGADREGEQFF. DNA of the CDR3: TGTGCCAGCAGCGTAGGGGCGGACAGGGAAGGTGAGCAGTTCTTC. The V gene is TRBV9, the J gene TRBJ2-1; TRBD1 matches 8 bases. Germline values: CDR1 SGDLS, CDR2 YYNGEE. The J segment lost 9 bases and the V segment lost 0 bases, leaving 8 bases of the junction unmatched. CDR3 length equals 15 residues.

This clone showed up just once. The chain couples TRBV9 to TRBJ2-7; TRBD1 might be the D (6 bases). CDR1 is SGDLS, CDR2 YYNGEE, per germline. The CDR3 loop spans 12 amino acids. V shed 8 bases and J shed 5 bases, with 14 bases lying between them. The chain's CDR3 is CARENRVHEQYV. The CDR3 region has the DNA TGTGCCAGAGAGAACAGGGTCCACGAGCAGTACGTC.

V gene TRBV5-1 combines with J gene TRBJ1-2, with a weak D call TRBD1 (5 bases). The germline CDR1 and CDR2 sequences are SGHRS and YFSETQ. V dropped 4 bases and J dropped 5 bases, with 18 bases sitting between them. The CDR3 sequence is 15 residues long. CDR3 sequence: CASSLMTGTSYGYTF. Here the CDR3 DNA reads TGCGCCAGCAGCCTGATGACCGGGACTTCGTATGGCTACACCTTC.

The J gene is TRBJ2-7, the V gene TRBV7-9; D is possibly TRBD1 (6 bases). Trimming removed 7 bases from V and 2 bases from J, with 15 bases in between. The CDR3 spans 14 residues. Germline V gives CDR1 SEHNR, CDR2 FQNEAQ (reference sequence). CDR3 in amino acids: CASTPGQSTYEQYF. As DNA, the CDR3 is TGTGCCAGCACCCCCGGACAGTCGACCTACGAGCAGTACTTC.

The chain has TRBV7-9 and TRBJ1-1, with D uncertain. The CDR3 extends over 14 amino acids. With 5 bases removed from V and 0 bases from J, the gap between germline ends came to 10 bases. Per germline, CDR1 SEHNR and CDR2 FQNEAQ (reference sequence). The CDR3 sequence: CASSQTEMNTEAFF. The CDR3 DNA reads TGTGCCAGCAGCCAGACGGAGATGAACACTGAAGCTTTCTTT. Combining the CDR3 with reference TRBV7-9 and TRBJ1-1 gives the whole variable domain DTGVSQNPRHKITKRGQNVTFRCDPISEHNRLYWYRQTLGQGPEFLTYFQNEAQLEKSRLLSDRFSAERPKGSFSTLEIQRTEQGDSAMYLCASSQTEMNTEAFFGQGTRLTVV.

This sequence joins TRBV4-2 and TRBJ2-2; D may be TRBD2 (5 bases). V was clipped by 4 bases and J by 5 bases, with 8 bases between them. CDR3 length: 13 residues. Germline CDR1 reads LGHNA; CDR2 reads YNFKEQ. The CDR3 bases are TGTGCCAGCAGCCCCGAGGGTACCGGGGAGCTGTTTTTT. This gives the protein CASSPEGTGELFF.

V and J are TRBV6-5 and TRBJ1-1, with TRBD1 as a possible D gene (5 bases). The length of the CDR3 is 15 residues. V shed 0 bases and J shed 5 bases, with 13 bases lying between them. CDR1 and CDR2 from the germline V gene are MNHEY and SVGAGI. CDR3 DNA: TGTGCCAGCAGTTACTCAAAAGGGGCGCTTACTGAAGCTTTCTTT. This codes for CASSYSKGALTEAFF.

Comments on this clone: At one end the junction does not follow the germline gene, possibly because of a read error. This chain joins TRBV3-1 (or the pseudogene TRBV3-2) and TRBJ2-4; 14 bases line up with TRBD2. CDR1 is LGHDT and CDR2 is YNNKEL in the germline V gene (reference sequence). CDR3 size: 15 residues. The CDR3 DNA reads TGTGCCAGCAGCCAAGATCGCGGACTAGCGGGAGGCGTAGACTTC. Encoded protein: CASSQDRGLAGGVDF.

V gene TRBV15 combines with J gene TRBJ1-1; TRBD1 is a possible D gene (6 bases). Germline assignment: CDR1 LNHNV and CDR2 YYDKDF (reference sequence). The CDR3 is 12 amino acids. The germline V and J ends were trimmed by 4 bases and 11 bases, with 14 bases remaining between them. DNA of the CDR3: TGTGCCACCAGCACGCAGGGAAGGGGGGCTTTCTTT. Residues: CATSTQGRGAFF. The full variable domain, completed using reference TRBV15 and TRBJ1-1, is DAMVIQNPRYQVTQFGKPVTLSCSQTLNHNVMYWYQQKSSQAPKLLFHYYDKDFNNEADTPDNFQSRRPNTSFCFLDIRSPGLGDTAMYLCATSTQGRGAFFGQGTRLTVV.

CDR3 sequence reads: CASSRAGGTDTQYF. The CDR3 coding sequence is TGCGCCAGCAGCCGGGCGGGAGGGACGGATACGCAGTATTTT. The chain has TRBV5-1 and TRBJ2-3, with 9 bases aligning to TRBD2. V shed 4 bases, J shed 6 bases, and the junction held 6 bases outside the gene matches. Germline loops: CDR1 SGHRS, CDR2 YFSETQ. The CDR3 has 14 amino acids.

The genes are TRBV7-2 and TRBJ2-7; TRBD2 matches at 10 bases. After removal of 5 bases from V and 3 bases from J, the junction contained 7 bases not matched to a gene. The CDR3 sequence is 15 residues long. Looked up from germline, CDR1 is SGHTA and CDR2 is FQGNSA. The CDR3 loop reads CASSTGTSDFYEQYF. CDR3 coding DNA: TGTGCCAGCAGCACCGGGACTAGCGATTTCTACGAGCAGTACTTC.

The genes are TRBV28 and TRBJ1-2; D is uncertain. Deletions cut 6 bases from V and 4 bases from J, with 6 bases between. Germline V gene data show CDR1 as MDHEN and CDR2 as SYDVKM. The length of the CDR3 is 11 residues. The CDR3 DNA is TGTGCCAGCAGCCTCTCCTATGGCTACACCTTC. It translates to CASSLSYGYTF.

Only one count was recorded for this clone. For the CDR3, the DNA is TGTGCCAGCAGCCCCTATGGAGCCGGGGAGCTGTTTTTT. Amino acid sequence: CASSPYGAGELFF. The chain joins TRBV3-1 (or the pseudogene TRBV3-2) to TRBJ2-2; the D is unclear. The CDR3 extends over 13 amino acids. Germline-derived CDR1 and CDR2 are LGHDT and YNNKEL (reference sequence). V was shortened by 4 bases and J by 6 bases, with 9 bases between the two germline ends.

The chain recombines TRBV18 with TRBJ1-3, with a tentative D call TRBD1 (5 bases). Trimming took 3 bases from V and 4 from J, leaving 13 bases between them. Germline V gene sequence: CDR1 KGHSH, CDR2 LQKENI. The CDR3 covers 15 residues. The CDR3 is CASSPTVENGNTIYF. CDR3 coding DNA: TGTGCCAGCTCACCGACAGTGGAAAACGGAAACACCATATATTTT.

The rearrangement joins TRBV15 to TRBJ1-1; a possible D gene is TRBD1 (6 bases). Trimming took off 3 bases at V and 0 bases at J, with 8 bases between the two ends. Germline CDR1 is LNHNV and CDR2 is YYDKDF (reference sequence). The CDR3 has 14 amino acids. CDR3 bases: TGTGCCACCAGCAGGGACAGATTGAACACTGAAGCTTTCTTT. Its protein product is CATSRDRLNTEAFF.

The chain joins TRBV6-5 to TRBJ2-5, with 9 nucleotides matching TRBD2. Losses at the gene ends were 6 bases for V and 4 bases for J; bases not matched to a gene: 6. The CDR3 totals 14 residues. Germline CDR1 and CDR2: MNHEY and SVGAGI. The CDR3 protein is CASSPWTSAETQYF. CDR3 in DNA: TGTGCCAGCAGCCCCTGGACTAGCGCAGAGACCCAGTACTTC.

A note on this clone: Relative to the germline gene, one junction end is altered; a read error may explain this. The J gene is TRBJ1-1, the V gene TRBV6-5; TRBD1 aligns across 8 bases. The CDR3 extends over 14 amino acids. CDR1 is MNHEY, CDR2 SVGAGI, per germline. In DNA, the CDR3 is TGTGCCATCAGTAGACAGGGGTTGAACACTGAAGCTTTCTTT. Residues: CAISRQGLNTEAFF.

The chain employs TRBV7-9 and TRBJ1-5; D unresolved. This CDR3 is built from 14 residues. Germline CDR1 is SEHNR and CDR2 is FQNEAQ (reference sequence). The V end lost 5 bases, the J end lost 2 bases, and 10 bases lay between the germline ends. CDR3 loop: CASSGGTGNQPQHF. DNA for the CDR3: TGTGCCAGCAGCGGAGGTACAGGCAATCAGCCCCAGCATTTT.

The rearrangement joins TRBV5-1 to TRBJ1-4, with 7 bases matching TRBD1. Looked up from germline, CDR1 is SGHRS and CDR2 is YFSETQ. The trim removed 0 bases at V and 7 bases at J, leaving 3 bases unmatched. The CDR3 totals 14 residues. The CDR3 DNA sequence: TGCGCCAGCAGCTTGGACGGGACAGCTGAAAAACTGTTTTTT. It specifies CASSLDGTAEKLFF. The full variable domain, rest sourced from reference TRBV5-1 and TRBJ1-4, is KAGVTQTPRYLIKTRGQQVTLSCSPISGHRSVSWYQQTPGQGLQFLFEYFSETQRNKGNFPGRFSGRQFSNSRSEMNVSTLELGDSALYLCASSLDGTAEKLFFGSGTQLSVL.

The chain joins TRBV9 to TRBJ2-3; 14 bases are shared with TRBD2. Germline values: CDR1 SGDLS, CDR2 YYNGEE. This CDR3 is built from 17 residues. V was clipped by 3 bases and J by 6 bases; unmatched bases: 9. CDR3 sequence reads: CASSARLAGGQRDTQYF. For the CDR3, the DNA is TGTGCCAGCAGCGCCAGACTAGCGGGAGGGCAGCGCGATACGCAGTATTTT. The full variable domain, completed using reference TRBV9 and TRBJ2-3, is DSGVTQTPKHLITATGQRVTLRCSPRSGDLSVYWYQQSLDQGLQFLIQYYNGEERAKGNILERFSAQQFPDLHSELNLSSLELGDSALYFCASSARLAGGQRDTQYFGPGTRLTVL.

The chain carries TRBV15 and TRBJ1-1, with TRBD1 as a possible D gene (5 bases). The germline gives CDR1 LNHNV, CDR2 YYDKDF (reference sequence). The CDR3 has 17 amino acids. Trimming took 0 bases from V and 2 from J, leaving 16 bases between them. This chain's CDR3 is CATSRDVRYRSNTEAFF. The CDR3 nucleotides read TGTGCCACCAGCAGAGACGTGAGATACAGGAGTAACACTGAAGCTTTCTTT.

This clone appeared once. CDR3 DNA sequence: TGTGCCAGCAGCGTAGGACAACTAGCGGAATACAATGAGCAGTTCTTC. Translated: CASSVGQLAEYNEQFF. V and J are TRBV9 and TRBJ2-1; TRBD2 agrees at 8 bases. V dropped 0 bases and J dropped 4; count of bases not matched to a gene: 6. Germline CDR1 SGDLS, CDR2 YYNGEE. The CDR3 extends over 16 amino acids.

The chain joins TRBV25-1 to TRBJ2-7, with D tentatively TRBD1 (5 bases). V gave up 1 base and J gave up 2 bases, with 9 bases separating them. This CDR3 is 14 amino acids long. Germline CDR1 and CDR2: MGHDK and SYGVNS. The CDR3 DNA is TGTGCCAGCAGTGAATTAGGACATCCCTACGAGCAGTACTTC. Translating gives CASSELGHPYEQYF.